A single sample gave rise to the 19 T cell receptor beta chains below, sequenced in a study of OX40 agonist ivuxolimab in advanced cancers. Assay used: immunoSEQ multiplex PCR; TCRdb lists only in-frame clones, some missing. Of tens of thousands of clones in the sample, 90% were seen once. This specimen consisted of CD4+ or CD8+ T cells sorted from blood, obtained in a trial of the OX40 agonist ivuxolimab. The receptor source for this set is an adult with an advanced solid tumor such as melanoma, head and neck, liver or kidney cancer.

This chain joins TRBV6-5 and TRBJ2-2; 7 bases align to TRBD1. Trimming at V came to 2 bases and at J to 6 bases, leaving 9 bases not matched to a gene. This CDR3 contains 16 residues. Germline lookup yields CDR1 MNHEY and CDR2 SVGAGI. DNA for the CDR3: TGTGCCAGCAGTTACCGTTGGTCGACAGGGCCCGGGGAGCTGTTTTTT. It encodes CASSYRWSTGPGELFF.

The chain is built from TRBV11-3 and TRBJ2-7, with a possible D match to TRBD2 (5 bases). Trimming shortened V by 0 bases and J by 5 bases, and 14 bases separated the two germline ends. Germline CDR1 and CDR2: SGHNT and YENEEA. The length of the CDR3 is 15 residues. CDR3 nucleotide sequence: TGTGCCAGCAGCTTAGAGCTACTAGGATCTCACGAGCAGTACTTC. Its protein is CASSLELLGSHEQYF.

The rearrangement joins TRBV18 to TRBJ2-3, with 7 bases identical to TRBD1. Unmatched junction bases numbered 8, after V lost 3 bases and J lost 2 bases. The CDR3 has 16 amino acids. From germline, CDR1 is KGHSH and CDR2 LQKENI. The CDR3 here is CASSPSTGTPTDTQYF. For the CDR3, the DNA is TGTGCCAGCTCACCTTCGACAGGGACGCCCACAGATACGCAGTATTTT.

This clone was counted a few times. V and J are TRBV27 and TRBJ2-5; tentatively, D is TRBD1 (6 bases). This CDR3 has 14 amino acids. Trimming removed 8 bases from V and 3 bases from J, with 16 bases in between. Germline V CDR1 and CDR2: MNHEY, SMNVEV (reference sequence). In DNA, the CDR3 is TGTGCCAGCGGCAGGAGGCCAGGGGAAGAGACCCAGTACTTC. Translating it yields CASGRRPGEETQYF.

This sequence joins TRBV2 and TRBJ2-2; 10 positions agree with TRBD1. The CDR3 is 15 amino acids. V was pared by 8 bases and J by 3 bases, with 6 bases of the junction left unmatched. Germline CDR1 is SNHLY and CDR2 is FYNNEI. The CDR3 protein is CASGWTGGDTGELFF. As DNA, the CDR3 is TGTGCCAGCGGTTGGACAGGGGGTGACACCGGGGAGCTGTTTTTT. The whole variable domain, remainder taken from reference TRBV2 and TRBJ2-2, is EPEVTQTPSHQVTQMGQEVILRCVPISNHLYFYWYRQILGQKVEFLVSFYNNEISEKSEIFDDQFSVERPDGSNFTLKIRSTKLEDSAMYFCASGWTGGDTGELFFGEGSRLTVL.

V is TRBV5-1 and J is TRBJ1-1; 8 bases are shared with TRBD1. The CDR3 consists of 14 residues. The ends lost 2 bases at V and 5 bases at J; junction bases unmatched: 5. Germline CDR1 reads SGHRS; CDR2 reads YFSETQ. CDR3 in DNA: TGCGCCAGCAGCTTTCAGGGGGCGGGAACTGAAGCTTTCTTT. This gives the protein CASSFQGAGTEAFF. The entire variable domain, with the rest obtained from reference TRBV5-1 and TRBJ1-1, is as follows: KAGVTQTPRYLIKTRGQQVTLSCSPISGHRSVSWYQQTPGQGLQFLFEYFSETQRNKGNFPGRFSGRQFSNSRSEMNVSTLELGDSALYLCASSFQGAGTEAFFGQGTRLTVV.

The chain couples TRBV6-5 to TRBJ2-1; D may be TRBD2 (5 bases). The CDR3 is 14 amino acids. Trimming removed 2 bases from V and 8 bases from J, with 13 bases in between. In germline, CDR1 is MNHEY, CDR2 SVGAGI. Here the CDR3 reads CASSYTPTNHEQFF. DNA of the CDR3: TGTGCCAGCAGTTACACCCCGACTAACCATGAGCAGTTCTTC.

This clone is a singleton in its sample. The chain carries TRBV29-1 and TRBJ2-5; weak D call: TRBD1 (6 bases). In germline, CDR1 is SQVTM, CDR2 ANQGSEA. V was cut by 1 base and J by 0 bases, with 9 bases left in between. The CDR3 contains 14 residues. The CDR3 loop is CSVEGGQNQETQYF. DNA of the CDR3: TGCAGCGTTGAAGGCGGACAGAACCAAGAGACCCAGTACTTC.

V gene TRBV2 combines with J gene TRBJ2-7; tentative D call: TRBD2 (6 bases). CDR3 length equals 13 residues. The germline gives CDR1 SNHLY, CDR2 FYNNEI. V shed 6 bases and J shed 5 bases, with 14 bases lying between them. The CDR3 nucleotides read TGTGCCAGCAGCGTATCCCGGGAGAACGAGCAGTACTTC. Translation gives CASSVSRENEQYF.

A few counts support this clone. The rearrangement links TRBV19 to TRBJ1-1; D gene ambiguous. The germline CDR1 and CDR2 sequences are LNHDA and SQIVND (reference sequence). This CDR3 is 13 amino acids long. Trimming took off 4 bases at V and 3 bases at J, with 9 bases between the two ends. In DNA, the CDR3 is TGTGCCAGTAGTAACAGCCGTTACACTGAAGCTTTCTTT. The encoded protein is CASSNSRYTEAFF.

This chain connects TRBV5-6 to TRBJ2-4; 8 bases map to TRBD1. Losses at the gene ends were 2 bases for V and 5 bases for J; bases not matched to a gene: 9. Germline values: CDR1 SGHDT, CDR2 YYEEEE. The CDR3 has 16 residues. The CDR3 loop is CASSFPGTGGENIQYF. DNA of the CDR3: TGTGCCAGCAGCTTTCCCGGGACAGGTGGGGAAAACATTCAGTACTTC.

This clone has only one observation. This chain joins TRBV6-7 and TRBJ2-5; 7 bases agree with TRBD1. TRBV6-7 is flagged as an ORF with uncertain function. Trimming cost V 1 base and J 5 bases; bases outside gene matches: 13. CDR3 length: 17 amino acids. The CDR3 DNA sequence: TGTGCCAGCAGTTACTTTTTCAGACAGGGTGGGCGGGAGACCCAGTACTTC. Protein: CASSYFFRQGGRETQYF.

This chain joins TRBV7-2 and TRBJ1-2; 7 positions agree with TRBD1. The CDR3 is 14 residues long. Germline CDR1 and CDR2: SGHTA and FQGNSA. The V and J ends lost 2 bases and 6 bases, in that order; junction bases with no gene match: 6. CDR3 sequence (DNA): TGTGCCAGCAGCTTAATCAAGGGGGCGCATGGCTACACCTTC. This encodes CASSLIKGAHGYTF.

The genes are TRBV30 and TRBJ2-7, with a possible D match to TRBD2 (5 bases). Deletions cut 2 bases from V and 6 bases from J, with 14 bases between. Germline V CDR1 and CDR2: GTSNPN, SVGIG (reference sequence). CDR3 length: 13 amino acids. The CDR3 DNA reads TGTGCCTGGAGTCGGACGACCCGGGGCGAGCAGTACTTC. Protein product: CAWSRTTRGEQYF.

The J gene is TRBJ2-1, the V gene TRBV18, with 8 bases identical to TRBD2. V shed 0 bases, J shed 4 bases, and the junction held 8 bases outside the gene matches. Germline V gene lookup returns CDR1 KGHSH and CDR2 LQKENI. The CDR3 runs to 17 residues. CDR3 DNA sequence: TGTGCCAGCTCACCACCAAGGCGGGAGGAGGGGTACAATGAGCAGTTCTTC. Its translation is CASSPPRREEGYNEQFF.

This clone has more than one count but fewer than ten. V is TRBV7-9 and J is TRBJ1-1; 9 nucleotides align to TRBD1. The length of the CDR3 is 18 residues. V lost 0 bases to trimming and J lost 3 bases; unmatched junction nucleotides: 11. Germline V gene sequence: CDR1 SEHNR, CDR2 FQNEAQ (reference sequence). CDR3 DNA sequence: TGTGCCAGCAGCTTAGCGGGGAGGGGACAGGGAGGGGACACTGAAGCTTTCTTT. Amino acids: CASSLAGRGQGGDTEAFF.

The J gene is TRBJ2-3, the V gene TRBV7-9; no clear D gene. The CDR3 extends over 12 amino acids. V gave up 3 bases and J gave up 7 bases, with 8 bases separating them. Germline CDR1 reads SEHNR; CDR2 reads FQNEAQ (reference sequence). The CDR3 region is CASSLPVNTQYF. As DNA, the CDR3 is TGTGCCAGCAGCTTGCCGGTAAATACGCAGTATTTT.

The DNA of the CDR3 is TGCGCCAGCGGACCCACAGGGGTCACTGAAGCTTTCTTT. It yields the protein CASGPTGVTEAFF. This chain uses TRBV5-1 with TRBJ1-1; the match to TRBD1 covers 7 bases. The V gene's germline CDR1 is SGHRS and CDR2 YFSETQ. With V trimmed by 7 bases and J by 4 bases, 7 bases remained unmatched. This CDR3 is built from 13 residues.

This clone was recorded a few times. This chain links TRBV28 with TRBJ2-5; possibly TRBD1 for D (5 bases). CDR1 and CDR2 (germline): MDHEN, SYDVKM. V was shortened by 7 bases and J by 8 bases, with 20 bases between the two germline ends. CDR3 length: 14 amino acids. The CDR3 region has the DNA TGTGCCAGCAATGGCCCCGACAGAGGAAGCACCCAGTACTTC. As protein: CASNGPDRGSTQYF.